This T cell receptor (beta chain) emerged from a study of cytomegalovirus exposure and HLA in healthy donors. PCR employed 60 Vbeta and 13 Jbeta primers. The assay was immunoSEQ multiplex PCR, and TCRdb's table has in-frame clones only and misses some. The data show around 150,000 clones, with 75% seen just once and roughly 7.8% held by the top ten. Study-wide results and caveats: Per a later analysis, about 17,000 TCR beta sequences showed association with HLA alleles at 0.05 false discovery rate. A later analysis reportedly identified an Asian-associated ancestry cluster as carrying fewer N-insertions than the 666-donor mean. Presence/absence analyses assumed roughly uniform sequencing depth across donors. A later analysis, which compared TCR beta chains of equal frequency, found the HLA-associated ones more clonally expanded.

Regarding this clone: As yet, its antigen is unknown. The identical CDR3 is also encoded by other nucleotide sequences in the sample.

V lost 3 bases, J lost 0 bases, and 10 bases lay in between. Germline CDR1 is LNHDA and CDR2 is SQIVND (reference sequence). The CDR3 consists of 15 residues. The V call is TRBV19, the J call TRBJ2-3, with D maybe TRBD1 (5 bases). The specimen sequenced was PBMCs. The receptor was derived from a woman in her thirties or forties in good health and CMV-seropositive. The CDR3 loop is CASSIAAGSTDTQYF. In DNA, the CDR3 is TGTGCCAGTAGTATTGCGGCAGGGAGCACAGATACGCAGTATTTT.